One and the same sample provided the 13 T cell receptor beta chains below, sequenced in a study of blood T cell repertoires in COVID-19 (TCRdb year 2020). The library was obtained by the immunoSEQ multiplex PCR assay. The table was pulled from immuneACCESS by TCRdb, which kept in-frame rearrangements only. Such tables lose some clones; where checked, under half of the loss comes from unresolved V genes, and the rest has no known cause. A total of 50,000 to 55,000 clones appear in this sample, approximately 85% of them only once. The ten largest clones take up 6.5% of the sample. The source material was peripheral blood. These receptors all stem from a man aged 60 to 69 with acute or convalescent COVID-19.

This sequence joins TRBV3-1 (or the pseudogene TRBV3-2) and TRBJ1-6, with D possibly being TRBD1 (6 bases). The CDR3 totals 14 residues. Germline CDR1 is LGHDT and CDR2 is YNNKEL (reference sequence). V shed 1 base and J shed 10 bases, with 11 bases lying between them. The CDR3: CASSQGGQGSPLHF. CDR3 nucleotides: TGTGCCAGCAGCCAAGGGGGGCAGGGCTCACCCCTCCACTTT.

The chain has TRBV9 and TRBJ2-1, with 10 bases identical to TRBD2. CDR3 length equals 13 residues. Germline loops: CDR1 SGDLS, CDR2 YYNGEE. Unmatched junction bases numbered 5, after V lost 7 bases and J lost 7 bases. CDR3 loop: CASSLAGENEQFF. The CDR3 region has the DNA TGTGCCAGCTCCCTAGCGGGAGAAAATGAGCAGTTCTTC. Together with reference TRBV9 and TRBJ2-1, the CDR3 gives the full variable domain: DSGVTQTPKHLITATGQRVTLRCSPRSGDLSVYWYQQSLDQGLQFLIQYYNGEERAKGNILERFSAQQFPDLHSELNLSSLELGDSALYFCASSLAGENEQFFGPGTRLTVL.

The chain links TRBV18 to TRBJ1-2, with 9 positions matching TRBD1. Germline V gene lookup returns CDR1 KGHSH and CDR2 LQKENI. This CDR3 contains 14 residues. Trimming cost V 5 bases and J 8 bases; bases outside gene matches: 9. CDR3 residues: CASSISGTGQGYTF. CDR3 DNA: TGTGCCAGCTCAATATCCGGGACAGGGCAGGGCTACACCTTC.

The genes are TRBV21-1 and TRBJ1-3; the table calls TRBD1, which could not be checked here. TRBV21-1 is a listed pseudogene. This CDR3 region has 18 residues. The CDR3 reads CASSPPGTGFPSGNTIYF. Here the CDR3 DNA reads TGTGCCAGCAGCCCCCCCGGGACAGGGTTCCCCTCTGGAAACACCATATATTTT.

The chain combines TRBV2 with TRBJ1-3; 8 nucleotides align to TRBD1. V lost 4 bases and J lost 4; bases outside the gene matches: 6. The CDR3 runs 15 residues. Germline loops: CDR1 SNHLY, CDR2 FYNNEI. The CDR3: CASSAGRGPGNTIYF. The CDR3 region has the DNA TGTGCCAGCAGTGCCGGCAGGGGGCCCGGAAACACCATATATTTT.

The rearrangement uses TRBV5-1 and TRBJ1-1, with 8 bases matching TRBD1. This CDR3 spans 15 amino acids. Germline CDR1 reads SGHRS; CDR2 reads YFSETQ. The ends lost 3 bases at V and 1 base at J; junction bases unmatched: 5. CDR3 region: CASSSGQASNTEAFF. The DNA of the CDR3 is TGCGCCAGCAGCTCGGGACAGGCGTCGAACACTGAAGCTTTCTTT. Supplemented by reference TRBV5-1 and TRBJ1-1, the full variable domain reads KAGVTQTPRYLIKTRGQQVTLSCSPISGHRSVSWYQQTPGQGLQFLFEYFSETQRNKGNFPGRFSGRQFSNSRSEMNVSTLELGDSALYLCASSSGQASNTEAFFGQGTRLTVV.

The gene calls are TRBV19 and TRBJ1-2, with TRBD1 matching 9 bases. J lost 6 bases, V lost 7 bases, and 12 bases had no gene match. This CDR3 is built from 15 residues. Germline assignment: CDR1 LNHDA and CDR2 SQIVND (reference sequence). The chain's CDR3 is CASIKVGDRVDGYTF. The DNA of the CDR3 is TGTGCCAGTATTAAGGTCGGGGACAGGGTTGATGGCTACACCTTC. Variable domain in full (rest from reference TRBV19 and TRBJ1-2): DGGITQSPKYLFRKEGQNVTLSCEQNLNHDAMYWYRQDPGQGLRLIYYSQIVNDFQKGDIAEGYSVSREKKESFPLTVTSAQKNPTAFYLCASIKVGDRVDGYTFGSGTRLTVV.

The chain links TRBV23-1 to TRBJ2-5, with D tentatively TRBD2 (5 bases). TRBV23-1 is identified as an open reading frame with a role that is uncertain. This CDR3 has 17 residues. Trimming removed 2 bases from V and 5 bases from J, with 21 bases in between. CDR3 nucleotide sequence: TGCGCCAGCAGTCAAATCCGCCCAGAGGGCGGCGGGGAGACCCAGTACTTC. Protein product: CASSQIRPEGGGETQYF.

V is TRBV12-2 and J is TRBJ2-7; the D call in the table, TRBD2, was not verified against the DNA. TRBV12-2 is tagged as a pseudogene. This CDR3 spans 16 amino acids. The CDR3 DNA follows: TGTGCAAGTCGCTTAAAAGTTAGCGGGAGTCACCACGAGCAGTACTTC. Encoded protein: CASRLKVSGSHHEQYF.

The chain carries TRBV6-5 and TRBJ1-5; tentatively, D is TRBD1 (6 bases). Germline values: CDR1 MNHEY, CDR2 SVGAGI. The V gene lost 6 bases and the J gene lost 5 bases, with 14 bases spanning the gap. The CDR3 length is 14 residues. CDR3 in DNA: TGTGCCAGCAGCACCGGGGGGGGCTATCAGCCCCAGCATTTT. Translated: CASSTGGGYQPQHF.

The chain links TRBV11-2 to TRBJ1-2; a weak D match, TRBD1 (5 bases). The CDR3 contains 12 residues. Per the germline V gene, CDR1 is SGHAT and CDR2 is FQNNGV. Trimming pared 4 bases from V and 6 bases from J, leaving 9 bases between. CDR3 sequence reads: CASSSTVDGYTF. The DNA of the CDR3 is TGTGCCAGCAGCTCGACAGTGGATGGCTACACCTTC.

The chain is built from TRBV7-2 and TRBJ2-7, with 13 bases identical to TRBD2. V dropped 1 base and J dropped 0; count of bases not matched to a gene: 3. Per the germline V gene, CDR1 is SGHTA and CDR2 is FQGNSA. This CDR3 is 17 amino acids long. In nucleotides, the CDR3 is TGTGCCAGCAGCTTAGGAGGACTAGCGGGGGACTCCTACGAGCAGTACTTC. Translation gives CASSLGGLAGDSYEQYF.

V usage is TRBV2 and J usage is TRBJ2-5; 7 positions match TRBD2. Germline V gene sequence: CDR1 SNHLY, CDR2 FYNNEI. V gave up 5 bases and J gave up 2 bases; unmatched junction bases: 11. This CDR3 is built from 16 residues. CDR3 residues: CASSFPSGLGQETQYF. CDR3 in DNA: TGTGCCAGCAGTTTCCCTAGCGGTCTCGGGCAAGAGACCCAGTACTTC.